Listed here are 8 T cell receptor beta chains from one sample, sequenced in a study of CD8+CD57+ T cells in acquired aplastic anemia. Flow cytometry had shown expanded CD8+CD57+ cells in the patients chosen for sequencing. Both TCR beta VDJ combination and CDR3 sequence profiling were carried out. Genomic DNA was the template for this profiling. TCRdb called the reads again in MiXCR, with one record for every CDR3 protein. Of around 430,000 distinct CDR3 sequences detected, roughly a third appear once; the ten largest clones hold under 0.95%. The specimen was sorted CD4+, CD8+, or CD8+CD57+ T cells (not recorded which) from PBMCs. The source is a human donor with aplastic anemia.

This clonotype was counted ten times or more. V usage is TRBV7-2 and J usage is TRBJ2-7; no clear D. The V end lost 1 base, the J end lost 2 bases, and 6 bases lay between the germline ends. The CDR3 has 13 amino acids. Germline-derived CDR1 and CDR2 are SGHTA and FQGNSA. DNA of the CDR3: TGTGCCAGCAGCTTAGATTTTCCCTACGAGCAGTACTTC. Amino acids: CASSLDFPYEQYF.

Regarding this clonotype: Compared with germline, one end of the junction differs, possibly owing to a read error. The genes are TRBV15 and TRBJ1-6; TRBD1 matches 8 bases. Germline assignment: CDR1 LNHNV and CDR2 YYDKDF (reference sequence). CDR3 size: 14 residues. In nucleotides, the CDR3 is TGTGCCACTAAATTGACAGGGGCTAATTCACTCCTCCACTTT. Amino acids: CATKLTGANSLLHF.

The CDR3 is CATSDQYGYTF. As DNA, the CDR3 is TGTGCCACCAGTGATCAGTATGGCTACACCTTC. This sequence joins TRBV24-1 and TRBJ1-2; D uncertain. The germline V gene encodes CDR1 KGHDR and CDR2 SFDVKD. The CDR3 extends over 11 amino acids. The V end was cut by 3 bases, the J end by 5 bases, with 3 bases between.

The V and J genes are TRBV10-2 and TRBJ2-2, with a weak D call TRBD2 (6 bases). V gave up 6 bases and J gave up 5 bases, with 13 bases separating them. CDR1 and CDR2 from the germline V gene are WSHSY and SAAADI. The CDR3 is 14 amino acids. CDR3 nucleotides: TGCGCCAGCAGAGGGGACTGGCAAACCGGGGAGCTGTTTTTT. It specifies CASRGDWQTGELFF.

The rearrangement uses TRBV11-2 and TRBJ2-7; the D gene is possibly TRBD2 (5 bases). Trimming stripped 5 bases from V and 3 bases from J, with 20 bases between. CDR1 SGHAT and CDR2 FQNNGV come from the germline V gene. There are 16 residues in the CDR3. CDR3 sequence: CASSGRGKAPHYEQYF. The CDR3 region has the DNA TGTGCCAGCAGCGGACGGGGAAAGGCACCCCACTACGAGCAGTACTTC.

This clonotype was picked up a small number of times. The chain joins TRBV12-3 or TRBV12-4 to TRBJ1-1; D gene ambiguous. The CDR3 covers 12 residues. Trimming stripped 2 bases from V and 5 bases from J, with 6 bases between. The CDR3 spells CASSLRETEAFF. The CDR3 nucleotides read TGTGCCAGCAGTTTAAGGGAGACTGAAGCTTTCTTT.

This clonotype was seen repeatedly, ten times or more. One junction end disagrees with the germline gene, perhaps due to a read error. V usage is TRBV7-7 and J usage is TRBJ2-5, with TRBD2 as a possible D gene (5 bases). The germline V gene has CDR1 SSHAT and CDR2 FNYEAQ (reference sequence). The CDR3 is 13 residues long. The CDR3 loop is CASSLGAEETQYF. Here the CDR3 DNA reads TGTGCTAGCAGTCTGGGAGCCGAAGAGACCCAGTACTTC.

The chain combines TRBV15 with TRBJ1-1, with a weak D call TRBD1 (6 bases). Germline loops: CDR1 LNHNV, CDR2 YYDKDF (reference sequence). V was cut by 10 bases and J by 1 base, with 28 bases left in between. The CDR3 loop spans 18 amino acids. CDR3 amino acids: CAKLMRTGGLGTNTEAFF. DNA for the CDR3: TGTGCCAAACTGATGAGGACGGGGGGCTTGGGGACGAACACTGAAGCTTTCTTT.